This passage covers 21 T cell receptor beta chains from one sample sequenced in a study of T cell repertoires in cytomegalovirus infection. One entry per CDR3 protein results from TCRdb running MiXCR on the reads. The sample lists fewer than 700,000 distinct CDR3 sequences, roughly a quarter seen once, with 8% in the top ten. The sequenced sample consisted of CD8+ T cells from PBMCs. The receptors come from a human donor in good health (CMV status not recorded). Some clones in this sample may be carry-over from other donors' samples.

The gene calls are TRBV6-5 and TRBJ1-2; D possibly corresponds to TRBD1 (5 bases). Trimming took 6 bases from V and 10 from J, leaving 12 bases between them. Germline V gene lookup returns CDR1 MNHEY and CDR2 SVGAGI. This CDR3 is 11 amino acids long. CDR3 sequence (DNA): TGTGCCAGCAGCGGGGGTTCTGACTACACCTTC. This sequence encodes CASSGGSDYTF.

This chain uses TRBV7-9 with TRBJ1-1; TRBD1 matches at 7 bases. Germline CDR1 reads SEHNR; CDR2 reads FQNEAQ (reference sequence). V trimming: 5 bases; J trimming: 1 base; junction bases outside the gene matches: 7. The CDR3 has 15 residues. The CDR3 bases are TGTGCCAGCAGCCCACGGGACAGCCAGAACACTGAAGCTTTCTTT. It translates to CASSPRDSQNTEAFF.

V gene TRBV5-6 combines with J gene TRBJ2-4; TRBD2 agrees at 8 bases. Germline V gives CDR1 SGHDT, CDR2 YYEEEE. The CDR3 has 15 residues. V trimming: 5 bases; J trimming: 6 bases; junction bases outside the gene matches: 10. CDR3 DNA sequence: TGTGCCAGCAGGGGCGCGGGGGGCCGACTAAACATTCAGTACTTC. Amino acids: CASRGAGGRLNIQYF.

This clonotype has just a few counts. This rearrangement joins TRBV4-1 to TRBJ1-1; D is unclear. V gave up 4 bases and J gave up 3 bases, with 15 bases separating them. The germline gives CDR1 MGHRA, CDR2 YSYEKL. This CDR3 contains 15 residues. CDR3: CASSPRVVEYTEAFF. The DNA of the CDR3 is TGCGCCAGCAGCCCCAGAGTGGTGGAGTACACTGAAGCTTTCTTT.

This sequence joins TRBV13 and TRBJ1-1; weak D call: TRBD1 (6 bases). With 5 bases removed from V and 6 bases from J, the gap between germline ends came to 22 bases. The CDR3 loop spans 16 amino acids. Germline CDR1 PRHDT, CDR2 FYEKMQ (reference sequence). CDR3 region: CASSPDSSNYVAEAFF. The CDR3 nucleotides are TGTGCCAGCAGCCCGGACAGCAGCAACTACGTGGCTGAAGCTTTCTTT.

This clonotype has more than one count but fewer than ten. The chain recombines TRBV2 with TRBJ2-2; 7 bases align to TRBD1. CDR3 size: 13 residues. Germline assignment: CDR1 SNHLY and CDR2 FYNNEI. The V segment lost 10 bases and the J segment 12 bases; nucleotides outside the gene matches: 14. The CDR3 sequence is CANLAQQGPQLFF. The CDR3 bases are TGTGCCAACCTTGCCCAACAGGGGCCACAGCTGTTTTTT.

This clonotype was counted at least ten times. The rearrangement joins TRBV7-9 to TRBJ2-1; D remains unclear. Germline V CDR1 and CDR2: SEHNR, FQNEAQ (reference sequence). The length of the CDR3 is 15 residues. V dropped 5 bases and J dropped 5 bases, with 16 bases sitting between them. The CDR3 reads CASSERIGPHNEQFF. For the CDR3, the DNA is TGTGCCAGCAGCGAGAGGATAGGGCCCCACAATGAGCAGTTCTTC.

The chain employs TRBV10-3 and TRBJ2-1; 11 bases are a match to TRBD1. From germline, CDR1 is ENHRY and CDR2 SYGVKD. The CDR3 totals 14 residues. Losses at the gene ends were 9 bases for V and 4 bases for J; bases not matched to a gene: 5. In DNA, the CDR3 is TGTGCCATACGGGGACAGGGGGATTACAATGAGCAGTTCTTC. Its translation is CAIRGQGDYNEQFF.

CDR3 DNA sequence: TGCAGTGCATCATCGGAAGGACGGTACTATGAGGGCTACACCTTC. Residues: CSASSEGRYYEGYTF. J is TRBJ1-2 and V is TRBV20-1; no firm D call. CDR3 length: 15 amino acids. V lost 6 bases to trimming and J lost 8 bases, with 25 bases between them. Germline lookup yields CDR1 DFQATT and CDR2 SNEGSKA (reference sequence).

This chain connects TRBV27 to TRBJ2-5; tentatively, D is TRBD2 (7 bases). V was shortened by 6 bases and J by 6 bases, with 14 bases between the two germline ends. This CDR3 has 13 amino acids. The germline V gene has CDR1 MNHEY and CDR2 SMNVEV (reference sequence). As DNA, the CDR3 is TGTGCCAGCAGAGGGGGGGTCGGAAAGACCCAGTACTTC. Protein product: CASRGGVGKTQYF.

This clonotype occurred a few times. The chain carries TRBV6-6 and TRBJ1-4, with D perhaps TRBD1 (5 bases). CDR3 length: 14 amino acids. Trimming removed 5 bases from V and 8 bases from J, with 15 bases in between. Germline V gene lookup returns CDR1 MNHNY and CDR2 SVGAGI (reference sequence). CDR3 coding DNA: TGTGCCAGCAGTCACAAGGGGAAGCGCGAAAAACTGTTTTTT. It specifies CASSHKGKREKLFF.

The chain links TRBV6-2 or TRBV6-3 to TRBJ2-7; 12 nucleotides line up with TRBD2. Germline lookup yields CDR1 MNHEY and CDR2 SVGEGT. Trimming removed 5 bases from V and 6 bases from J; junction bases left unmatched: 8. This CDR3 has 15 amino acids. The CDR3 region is CASSRLAGELSEQYV. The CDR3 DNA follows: TGTGCCAGCAGTCGACTAGCGGGGGAGCTTTCCGAGCAGTACGTC.

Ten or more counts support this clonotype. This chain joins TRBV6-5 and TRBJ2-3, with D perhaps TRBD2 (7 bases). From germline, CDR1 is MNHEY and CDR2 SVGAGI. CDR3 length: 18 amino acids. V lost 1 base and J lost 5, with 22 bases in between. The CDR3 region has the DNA TGTGCCAGCAGTTACTACCCCGGGGGGCGGGGGACCAGAGATACGCAGTATTTT. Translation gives CASSYYPGGRGTRDTQYF.

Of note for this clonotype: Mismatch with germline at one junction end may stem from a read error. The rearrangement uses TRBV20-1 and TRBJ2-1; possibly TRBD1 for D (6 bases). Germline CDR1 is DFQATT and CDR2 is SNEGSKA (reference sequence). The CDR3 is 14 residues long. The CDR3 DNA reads TGCAGTGGTTTCGGACAGCCGAACTACAATGTGCAGTTCTTC. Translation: CSGFGQPNYNVQFF.

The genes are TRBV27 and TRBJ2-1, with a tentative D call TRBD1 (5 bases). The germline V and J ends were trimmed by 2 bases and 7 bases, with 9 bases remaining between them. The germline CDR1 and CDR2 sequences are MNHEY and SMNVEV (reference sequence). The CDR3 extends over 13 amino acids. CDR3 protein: CASSLARVNEQFF. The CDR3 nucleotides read TGTGCCAGCAGTTTAGCCAGGGTGAATGAGCAGTTCTTC.

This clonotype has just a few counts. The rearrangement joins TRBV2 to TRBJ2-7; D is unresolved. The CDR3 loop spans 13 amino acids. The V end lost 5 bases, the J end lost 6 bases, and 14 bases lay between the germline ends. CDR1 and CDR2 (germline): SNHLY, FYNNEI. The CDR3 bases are TGTGCCAGCAGTCTCATCGCGGCTGGCGAGCAGTACGTC. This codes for CASSLIAAGEQYV.

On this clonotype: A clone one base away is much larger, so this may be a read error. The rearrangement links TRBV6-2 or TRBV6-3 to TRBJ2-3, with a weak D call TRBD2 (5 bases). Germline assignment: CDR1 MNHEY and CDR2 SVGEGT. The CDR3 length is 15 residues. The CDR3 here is CTSSYSSLAPDTQYF. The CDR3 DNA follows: TGTACCAGCAGTTACTCGTCGCTAGCCCCAGATACGCAGTATTTT.

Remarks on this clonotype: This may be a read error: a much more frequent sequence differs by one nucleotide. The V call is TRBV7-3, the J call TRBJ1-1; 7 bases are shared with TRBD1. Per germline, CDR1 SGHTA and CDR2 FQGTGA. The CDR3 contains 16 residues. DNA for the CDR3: TGTGCCGGCAGCTTTCCCCGGGACAGTTTTAACACTGAAGCTTTCTTT. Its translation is CAGSFPRDSFNTEAFF. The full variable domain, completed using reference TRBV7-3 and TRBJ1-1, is GAGVSQTPSNKVTEKGKYVELRCDPISGHTALYWYRQSLGQGPEFLIYFQGTGAADDSGLPNDRFFAVRPEGSVSTLKIQRTERGDSAVYLCAGSFPRDSFNTEAFFGQGTRLTVV.

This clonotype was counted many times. CDR3 nucleotide sequence: TGTGCCAGCAGTTACGGCCGTAGGATGGACACCGGGGAGCTGTTTTTT. As protein: CASSYGRRMDTGELFF. The V and J genes are TRBV6-2 or TRBV6-3 and TRBJ2-2; D is unresolved. CDR1 and CDR2 (germline): MNHEY, SVGEGT. V gave up 2 bases and J gave up 3 bases, with 13 bases separating them. The CDR3 has 16 residues.

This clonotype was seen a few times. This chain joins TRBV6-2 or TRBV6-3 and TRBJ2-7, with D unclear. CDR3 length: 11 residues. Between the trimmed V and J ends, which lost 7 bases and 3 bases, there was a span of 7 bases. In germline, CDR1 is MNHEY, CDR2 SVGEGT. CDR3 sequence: CASTDDYEQYV. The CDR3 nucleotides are TGTGCCAGCACTGACGACTACGAGCAGTACGTC.

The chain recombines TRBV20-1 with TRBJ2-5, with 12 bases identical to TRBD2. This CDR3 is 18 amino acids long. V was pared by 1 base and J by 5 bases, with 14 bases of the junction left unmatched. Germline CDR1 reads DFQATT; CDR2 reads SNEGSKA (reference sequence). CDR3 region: CSARGTSGVPIRGETQYF. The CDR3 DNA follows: TGCAGTGCTAGAGGGACTAGCGGGGTTCCTATTCGGGGGGAGACCCAGTACTTC.